This T cell receptor (beta chain) was identified during a study of blood T cell repertoires in COVID-19. This CDR3 is 15 amino acids long. J lost 0 bases, V lost 4 bases, and 4 bases had no gene match. The germline gives CDR1 SNHLY, CDR2 FYNNEI. The method was immunoSEQ multiplex PCR; TCRdb's version includes in-frame clones alone and lacks a portion of them. The table has some 250,000 clones, 81% seen once. The chain couples TRBV2 to TRBJ2-3, with 7 bases that match TRBD2. Sequencing input: peripheral blood. This clonotype was obtained from a woman aged 80 or older with acute or convalescent COVID-19. The CDR3 is CASSGKRGSTDTQYF. CDR3 DNA sequence: TGTGCCAGCAGTGGTAAGCGGGGCAGCACAGATACGCAGTATTTT.